The 22 T cell receptor beta chains presented below share a single source sample, sequenced in a study of OX40 agonist ivuxolimab in advanced cancers. Libraries were prepared by immunoSEQ multiplex PCR; TCRdb keeps only in-frame clonotypes and omits some of them. Among 65,000 to 80,000 clones, under 90% were seen once, and the ten largest hold around 0.63%. Material: CD4+ or CD8+ T cells sorted from blood, obtained in a trial of the OX40 agonist ivuxolimab. Every receptor here comes from an adult with an advanced solid tumor such as melanoma, head and neck, liver or kidney cancer.

V and J are TRBV10-3 and TRBJ1-2; 7 bases agree with TRBD1. The CDR3 contains 14 residues. Germline loops: CDR1 ENHRY, CDR2 SYGVKD. V was clipped by 10 bases and J by 6 bases; unmatched bases: 14. CDR3 residues: CATGGGQGVDGYTF. CDR3 DNA sequence: TGTGCCACCGGGGGCGGCCAGGGGGTTGATGGCTACACCTTC.

The CDR3 loop is CAIRPGTGDQPQHF. Here the CDR3 DNA reads TGTGCCATCAGGCCCGGGACAGGGGATCAGCCCCAGCATTTT. The genes are TRBV10-3 and TRBJ1-5; 10 bases match TRBD1. The junction had 4 bases not matched to a gene; V was cut back by 6 bases and J by 5 bases. The CDR3 extends over 14 amino acids. CDR1 is ENHRY, CDR2 SYGVKD, per germline.

The chain recombines TRBV28 with TRBJ2-3; D unresolved. Per the germline V gene, CDR1 is MDHEN and CDR2 is SYDVKM. This CDR3 comprises 12 residues. The V end lost 4 bases, the J end lost 3 bases, and 5 bases lay between the germline ends. CDR3 in amino acids: CASSSQTDTQYF. The CDR3 DNA follows: TGTGCCAGCAGTTCCCAGACAGATACGCAGTATTTT.

This clone was detected only once. The gene calls are TRBV6-5 and TRBJ1-3; D not certain. Germline V CDR1 and CDR2: MNHEY, SVGAGI. V shed 5 bases and J shed 3 bases, with 5 bases lying between them. The CDR3 totals 12 residues. CDR3 bases: TGTGCCAGCAGTCCTCGTGGAAACACCATATATTTT. This encodes CASSPRGNTIYF.

The J gene is TRBJ2-7, the V gene TRBV10-3, with D possibly being TRBD1 or TRBD2 (5 bases each). Trimming shortened V by 2 bases and J by 2 bases, and 10 bases separated the two germline ends. CDR1 and CDR2 (germline): ENHRY, SYGVKD. CDR3 size: 14 residues. The CDR3: CAISEAGTAYEQYF. In DNA form, the CDR3 reads TGTGCCATCAGTGAGGCTGGGACGGCCTACGAGCAGTACTTC.

The chain has TRBV10-3 and TRBJ1-5, with TRBD1 as a possible D gene (5 bases). The CDR3 loop spans 13 amino acids. Germline assignment: CDR1 ENHRY and CDR2 SYGVKD. V was clipped by 6 bases and J by 1 base, with 7 bases between them. CDR3 coding DNA: TGTGCCATCAGCCGGGGGAGCAATCAGCCCCAGCATTTT. Amino acids: CAISRGSNQPQHF.

The V gene is TRBV6-5, the J gene TRBJ2-7, with no clear D. Germline values: CDR1 MNHEY, CDR2 SVGAGI. CDR3 length: 13 residues. Trimming pared 0 bases from V and 3 bases from J, leaving 6 bases between. CDR3: CASSYSEGYEQYF. CDR3 bases: TGTGCCAGCAGTTACTCGGAAGGCTACGAGCAGTACTTC.

The chain is built from TRBV27 and TRBJ1-1; D is perhaps TRBD1 (5 bases). Germline loops: CDR1 MNHEY, CDR2 SMNVEV (reference sequence). This CDR3 has 15 amino acids. Trimming left V 3 bases short and J 0 bases short, with 11 bases between. CDR3 in amino acids: CASSFAGRMNTEAFF. CDR3 coding DNA: TGTGCCAGCAGTTTCGCAGGGCGGATGAACACTGAAGCTTTCTTT.

The chain carries TRBV7-6 and TRBJ1-1; D is unresolved. Germline V gene data show CDR1 as SGHVS and CDR2 as FNYEAQ. V lost 2 bases, J lost 3 bases, and 7 bases lay in between. This CDR3 spans 13 amino acids. CDR3 DNA: TGTGCCAGCAGCTTACGGGCAGACACTGAAGCTTTCTTT. It translates to CASSLRADTEAFF.

The chain employs TRBV2 and TRBJ1-2; D is perhaps TRBD1 (5 bases). This CDR3 is built from 14 residues. The germline gives CDR1 SNHLY, CDR2 FYNNEI. V was shortened by 3 bases and J by 8 bases, with 16 bases between the two germline ends. In DNA, the CDR3 is TGTGCCAGCAGTGACTCAGGGTTGTGGTACGGCTACACCTTC. Translation: CASSDSGLWYGYTF.

V usage is TRBV7-9 and J usage is TRBJ1-5; 7 positions match TRBD1. V lost 1 base, J lost 7 bases, and 4 bases stayed unmatched. Germline V gene sequence: CDR1 SEHNR, CDR2 FQNEAQ (reference sequence). This CDR3 is 14 amino acids long. In DNA, the CDR3 is TGTGCCAGCAGCTTAGGGAACAGGGGCCAGCCCCAGCATTTT. As protein: CASSLGNRGQPQHF. Filled out from reference TRBV7-9 and TRBJ1-5, the complete variable domain reads DTGVSQNPRHKITKRGQNVTFRCDPISEHNRLYWYRQTLGQGPEFLTYFQNEAQLEKSRLLSDRFSAERPKGSFSTLEIQRTEQGDSAMYLCASSLGNRGQPQHFGDGTRLSIL.

This chain uses TRBV4-2 with TRBJ1-4; 7 nucleotides line up with TRBD1. Germline CDR1 reads LGHNA; CDR2 reads YNFKEQ. The CDR3 length is 16 residues. Trimming at V came to 0 bases and at J to 5 bases, leaving 6 bases not matched to a gene. For the CDR3, the DNA is TGTGCCAGCAGCCAAGATTTAGGGACAGCAAATGAAAAACTGTTTTTT. Amino acid sequence: CASSQDLGTANEKLFF.

The chain links TRBV19 to TRBJ2-7, with D perhaps matching TRBD1 (5 bases). V dropped 4 bases and J dropped 0 bases, with 10 bases sitting between them. The CDR3 length is 14 residues. Germline CDR1 LNHDA, CDR2 SQIVND (reference sequence). DNA of the CDR3: TGTGCCAGTAGTAGACAGATCAGCTCCTACGAGCAGTACTTC. It encodes CASSRQISSYEQYF.

This clone was detected only a few times. The same CDR3 arises from other DNA sequences in this sample as well. This sequence joins TRBV9 and TRBJ2-5, with D hard to call. Germline assignment: CDR1 SGDLS and CDR2 YYNGEE. Trimming left V 0 bases short and J 2 bases short, with 8 bases between. This CDR3 has 14 amino acids. The chain's CDR3 is CASSVGGYQETQYF. CDR3 sequence (DNA): TGTGCCAGCAGCGTAGGAGGCTATCAAGAGACCCAGTACTTC.

This chain uses TRBV7-2 with TRBJ2-7; D is undetermined. Germline V gene lookup returns CDR1 SGHTA and CDR2 FQGNSA. The CDR3 runs to 14 residues. The V end was cut by 1 base, the J end by 2 bases, with 9 bases between. CDR3 in DNA: TGTGCCAGCAGCTTAGTGCAGGCCGCCTACGAGCAGTACTTC. Its translation is CASSLVQAAYEQYF. Full variable domain (outside the CDR3, taken from reference TRBV7-2 and TRBJ2-7): GAGVSQSPSNKVTEKGKDVELRCDPISGHTALYWYRQSLGQGLEFLIYFQGNSAPDKSGLPSDRFSAERTGGSVSTLTIQRTQQEDSAVYLCASSLVQAAYEQYFGPGTRLTVT.

The gene calls are TRBV2 and TRBJ2-7; D is ambiguous. This CDR3 comprises 14 residues. CDR1 SNHLY and CDR2 FYNNEI come from the germline V gene. Trimming took 6 bases from V and 2 from J, leaving 14 bases between them. In nucleotides, the CDR3 is TGTGCCAGCAGAGCCGGGCTTCTTACCTACGAGCAGTACTTC. The encoded protein is CASRAGLLTYEQYF.

This clone was observed a single time. This chain connects TRBV2 to TRBJ1-2; D is unclear. V lost 5 bases to trimming and J lost 4 bases, with 8 bases between them. Germline V gene sequence: CDR1 SNHLY, CDR2 FYNNEI. CDR3 size: 12 residues. The CDR3 bases are TGTGCCAGCAGTATCAGAGTCTATGGCTACACCTTC. Protein: CASSIRVYGYTF.

V usage is TRBV7-6 and J usage is TRBJ2-1; 9 bases align to TRBD2. J gave up 8 bases and V 7 bases, and 18 bases lay outside the gene matches. The germline CDR1 and CDR2 sequences are SGHVS and FNYEAQ. The CDR3 extends over 17 amino acids. The CDR3 here is CASTLLAGGTRLDEQFF. The CDR3 DNA reads TGTGCCAGCACCCTCCTCGCGGGGGGGACTCGGCTGGATGAGCAGTTCTTC.

V gene TRBV2 combines with J gene TRBJ1-5; D unresolved. Germline CDR1 SNHLY, CDR2 FYNNEI. CDR3 length: 15 amino acids. Trimming took off 2 bases at V and 0 bases at J, with 8 bases between the two ends. The CDR3 region has the DNA TGTGCCAGCAGTGAACTTGGTTATAGCAATCAGCCCCAGCATTTT. Protein sequence: CASSELGYSNQPQHF.

The rearrangement joins TRBV4-1 to TRBJ1-5; the match to TRBD1 covers 8 bases. This CDR3 comprises 13 residues. J lost 7 bases, V lost 5 bases, and 4 bases had no gene match. Germline lookup yields CDR1 MGHRA and CDR2 YSYEKL. The chain's CDR3 is CASSSGQDQPQHF. The CDR3 DNA reads as TGCGCCAGCAGCTCGGGACAGGACCAGCCCCAGCATTTT.

This clone appeared a few times. The chain has TRBV7-2 and TRBJ2-2; the match to TRBD2 covers 8 bases. Germline V lookup: CDR1 SGHTA, CDR2 FQGNSA. J lost 6 bases, V lost 1 base, and 4 bases had no gene match. The CDR3 loop spans 15 amino acids. CDR3 sequence reads: CASSLVGTRAGELFF. The CDR3 DNA is TGTGCCAGCAGCTTAGTTGGGACTAGGGCCGGGGAGCTGTTTTTT.

The chain carries TRBV4-2 and TRBJ1-4, with D tentatively TRBD1 (5 bases). Trimming stripped 0 bases from V and 7 bases from J, with 12 bases between. Germline CDR1 reads LGHNA; CDR2 reads YNFKEQ. This CDR3 has 15 amino acids. CDR3 in amino acids: CASSQEAGSGEKLFF. The CDR3 DNA reads TGTGCCAGCAGCCAAGAGGCAGGGTCGGGTGAAAAACTGTTTTTT.